One and the same sample provided the 19 T cell receptor beta chains below, sequenced in a study of T cells after yellow fever vaccination. TCRdb recomputed calls from the 5' RACE reads with MiXCR, one row per CDR3 protein. Of more than 90,000 distinct CDR3 sequences listed, 8.4% were seen once; the top ten hold about 25%. The sample consisted of CD8+ T cells sorted from PBMCs, taken 45 days after the yellow fever booster vaccination. The source is a man aged 30 to 45 who received the YFV17D yellow fever vaccine.

This clonotype was counted only a few times. The chain carries TRBV11-2 and TRBJ2-3; D gene unclear. Trimming left V 2 bases short and J 6 bases short, with 9 bases between. This CDR3 contains 13 residues. Germline loops: CDR1 SGHAT, CDR2 FQNNGV. The CDR3 DNA sequence: TGTGCCAGCAGCTTATATGGCCTCGATACGCAGTATTTT. Translated, it gives CASSLYGLDTQYF.

Details on this clonotype: One base away lies a much larger clone, so this may be a sequencing read error. This chain joins TRBV6-1 and TRBJ2-7; 7 bases map to TRBD1. This CDR3 is 12 amino acids long. V lost 7 bases to trimming and J lost 6 bases; unmatched junction nucleotides: 6. Germline CDR1 is MNHNS and CDR2 is SASEGT. The CDR3 protein is CASMTGCGEQYF. Written as DNA, the CDR3 is TGTGCCAGCATGACAGGGTGTGGCGAGCAGTACTTC.

Ten or more counts support this clonotype. The chain recombines TRBV12-3 or TRBV12-4 with TRBJ2-5; 16 bases agree with TRBD2. Losses at the gene ends were 5 bases for V and 4 bases for J; bases not matched to a gene: 7. This CDR3 is built from 17 residues. Written as DNA, the CDR3 is TGTGCCAGCAGTAGGGGACTAGCGGGAGGGAATGTAGAGACCCAGTACTTC. This translates into CASSRGLAGGNVETQYF.

In this sample, this clonotype turned up many times. The rearrangement uses TRBV7-6 and TRBJ2-1, with TRBD2 matching over 7 bases. V lost 7 bases, J lost 3 bases, and 9 bases stayed unmatched. This CDR3 has 15 amino acids. Germline values: CDR1 SGHVS, CDR2 FNYEAQ. The DNA for the CDR3 is TGTGCCAGCACCGAGGGTCTAGCGGTCTACAATGAGCAGTTCTTC. Translated, it gives CASTEGLAVYNEQFF.

This clonotype has ten or more counts. The chain links TRBV27 to TRBJ2-2; D is ambiguous. CDR1 is MNHEY, CDR2 SMNVEV, per germline (reference sequence). With 5 bases removed from V and 6 bases from J, the gap between germline ends came to 7 bases. This CDR3 spans 12 amino acids. The CDR3 DNA sequence: TGTGCCAGCAGTCCGGAACCCGGGGAGCTGTTTTTT. As protein: CASSPEPGELFF.

The chain has TRBV11-2 and TRBJ2-3; D might be TRBD1 (9 bases). Per germline, CDR1 SGHAT and CDR2 FQNNGV. The CDR3 has 19 amino acids. V was cut by 3 bases and J by 4 bases, with 26 bases left in between. This chain's CDR3 is CASSFFSPGGTGFSDTQYF. As DNA, the CDR3 is TGTGCCAGCAGCTTTTTTAGCCCGGGGGGGACAGGGTTTTCAGATACGCAGTATTTT.

This chain uses TRBV7-2 with TRBJ2-5; TRBD2 agrees at 7 bases. The V segment lost 7 bases and the J segment 5 bases; nucleotides outside the gene matches: 7. Germline loops: CDR1 SGHTA, CDR2 FQGNSA. The CDR3 has 13 amino acids. The CDR3 loop is CASTPGGLETQYF. In DNA, the CDR3 is TGTGCCAGCACCCCGGGAGGCCTGGAGACCCAGTACTTC.

This clonotype was counted ten times or more. The chain is built from TRBV25-1 and TRBJ2-1, with a possible D match to TRBD1 (6 bases). The CDR3 covers 18 residues. Germline assignment: CDR1 MGHDK and CDR2 SYGVNS. V was shortened by 0 bases and J by 5 bases, with 20 bases between the two germline ends. CDR3 protein: CASSEYGGQGAVDNEQFF. CDR3 DNA sequence: TGTGCCAGCAGTGAATATGGGGGACAAGGGGCGGTGGACAATGAGCAGTTCTTC.

This clonotype was seen repeatedly, ten times or more. This chain uses TRBV12-3 or TRBV12-4 with TRBJ2-1; D uncertain. The V and J ends lost 4 bases and 4 bases respectively, with 11 bases between them. The CDR3 is 14 amino acids. CDR3 sequence (DNA): TGTGCCAGCAGTTCGAGGACGGAATACAATGAGCAGTTCTTC. This translates into CASSSRTEYNEQFF.

This clonotype showed up just a few times. The V gene is TRBV5-5, the J gene TRBJ2-5; 7 bases align to TRBD1. The CDR3 loop spans 15 amino acids. The V gene's germline CDR1 is SGHKS and CDR2 YYEKEE (reference sequence). Trimming removed 3 bases from V and 1 base from J; junction bases left unmatched: 6. In DNA form, the CDR3 reads TGTGCCAGCAGCTCAGGCAGGGGGTTCCAAGAGACCCAGTACTTC. Protein product: CASSSGRGFQETQYF.

This clonotype was seen at least ten times. The rearrangement joins TRBV13 to TRBJ2-1; 8 positions match TRBD2. V was pared by 4 bases and J by 5 bases, with 13 bases of the junction left unmatched. The CDR3 is made up of 17 amino acids. The germline CDR1 and CDR2 sequences are PRHDT and FYEKMQ (reference sequence). The CDR3 DNA reads TGTGCCAGCAGCTCCTACCATCCGGGAGGGCCTGACAATGAGCAGTTCTTC. This encodes CASSSYHPGGPDNEQFF.

A few counts support this clonotype. J is TRBJ2-1 and V is TRBV20-1; 14 nucleotides agree with TRBD2. The CDR3 extends over 17 amino acids. V dropped 0 bases and J dropped 5; count of bases not matched to a gene: 6. Germline V gene data show CDR1 as DFQATT and CDR2 as SNEGSKA (reference sequence). CDR3 bases: TGCAGTGCTAGAGACCCGGGACTAGCGGGAGTGAACAATGAGCAGTTCTTC. This sequence encodes CSARDPGLAGVNNEQFF.

This CDR3 reads CASGRESEETQYF. In DNA, the CDR3 is TGCGCCAGCGGACGGGAGTCCGAAGAGACCCAGTACTTC. The chain uses TRBV5-1 and TRBJ2-5; weak D call: TRBD2 (6 bases). Germline V gene data show CDR1 as SGHRS and CDR2 as YFSETQ. The germline V and J ends were trimmed by 7 bases and 3 bases, with 13 bases remaining between them. The CDR3 is made up of 13 amino acids.

The sample holds many counts of this clonotype. The chain employs TRBV5-6 and TRBJ2-3, with 8 bases aligning to TRBD2. Germline loops: CDR1 SGHDT, CDR2 YYEEEE. The CDR3 is 14 residues long. Trimming cost V 4 bases and J 4 bases; bases outside gene matches: 5. The CDR3 reads CASSPTSAPDTQYF. In DNA form, the CDR3 reads TGTGCCAGCAGCCCGACTAGCGCGCCAGATACGCAGTATTTT.

This clonotype was detected many times. This sequence joins TRBV12-3 or TRBV12-4 and TRBJ2-3; 13 nucleotides line up with TRBD2. The CDR3 runs to 19 residues. The trim removed 4 bases at V and 2 bases at J, leaving 12 bases unmatched. The CDR3 sequence is CASSSIQPGLAGATDTQYF. CDR3 in DNA: TGTGCCAGCAGTTCTATCCAACCCGGACTAGCGGGAGCCACAGATACGCAGTATTTT.

This clonotype was counted at least ten times. V and J are TRBV27 and TRBJ2-1, with TRBD1 identical over 7 bases. The CDR3 sequence is 13 residues long. The J segment lost 8 bases and the V segment lost 6 bases, leaving 7 bases of the junction unmatched. CDR1 MNHEY and CDR2 SMNVEV come from the germline V gene (reference sequence). CDR3 in amino acids: CASSPTGLDEQFF. The CDR3 DNA is TGTGCCAGCAGCCCGACAGGGTTGGATGAGCAGTTCTTC.

This clonotype was observed at least ten times. This chain connects TRBV11-2 to TRBJ2-7; possibly TRBD1 for D (6 bases). CDR3 length: 16 residues. V was shortened by 5 bases and J by 3 bases, with 20 bases between the two germline ends. The germline V gene has CDR1 SGHAT and CDR2 FQNNGV. CDR3 loop: CASSPSRTATFYEQYF. The CDR3 DNA reads as TGTGCCAGCAGCCCATCGAGGACAGCCACATTCTACGAGCAGTACTTC.

This clonotype has ten or more counts. This sequence joins TRBV29-1 and TRBJ2-7, with D perhaps TRBD2 (6 bases). Trimming left V 8 bases short and J 3 bases short, with 17 bases between. The germline V gene has CDR1 SQVTM and CDR2 ANQGSEA. The CDR3 has 13 residues. CDR3 residues: CSTRGGVSYEQYF. CDR3 DNA sequence: TGCAGCACCCGTGGAGGGGTGAGCTACGAGCAGTACTTC.

A few counts support this clonotype. The genes are TRBV12-3 or TRBV12-4 and TRBJ2-6; D is unclear. The V and J ends lost 6 bases and 2 bases respectively, with 17 bases between them. This CDR3 is 17 amino acids long. This chain's CDR3 is CASSPPPGEPGANVLTF. In nucleotides, the CDR3 is TGTGCCAGCAGCCCGCCCCCTGGGGAACCTGGGGCCAACGTCCTGACTTTC.